The sequence of this T cell receptor (beta chain) was determined in a study of cytomegalovirus exposure and HLA in healthy donors listed by TCRdb under 2017. In terms of the full investigation: According to an earlier analysis of around 600 of the donors, about 179 million T cells yielded roughly 110 million unique TCR beta sequences and about 300 Gb of sequence data. An early release covering around 630 HLA-typed donors comprised about 320 gigabases of sequencing data and tens of millions of unique TCR sequences. Of the 398 genotyped donors, 65% to 90% fell in the genetic ancestry cluster associated with self-reported Caucasian donors. The aim of the study was to test whether cataloging public T cell receptors could identify signatures of past pathogen exposure. The T cell repertoires of some 670 subjects were profiled by immunosequencing and related to cytomegalovirus serostatus. Besides the first cohort of approximately 710 subjects, a separate validation cohort made up of 120 different subjects was used. High-throughput TCR immunosequencing, statistical association of individual TCRs with disease status, and machine learning were combined to predict cytomegalovirus infection status. A later analysis re-examined previously published TCR beta repertoires from 500 to 700 donors and added high-resolution HLA genotyping to investigate patterns of TCR occurrence. Rather than using new phenotypic data, the later analysis identified candidate immune exposures from TCR beta sequences and from how often those sequences occurred across donors. To decide whether each TCR beta V gene segment behaved as functional or pseudogenic, an earlier analysis of some 600 of the donors relied on high-throughput TCR beta sequencing. Donor age, sex, ethnicity and CMV serostatus were collected together with the repertoire data. A later genetic analysis took genome-wide SNP genotypes for about 65% of the 666 donors and used that subset as a discovery cohort. Every discovery cohort repertoire had been produced on one sequencing platform. Both class I and class II loci were covered by HLA typing, at four-digit resolution. The number of donors typed differed by locus, with about 620-630 for A, B, C, DRB1 and DQB1, around 560 for DQA1, approximately 580 for DPA1, and approximately 470 for DPB1. Roughly 5 DR-DQ haplotypes were treated as single units for association and clustering because of strong linkage in the cohort. Across approximately 420 genotyped donors of the cohort, an average of about 240,000 unique TCR beta nucleotide sequences per donor were sequenced, and approximately 17% of those sequences were non-productive.

General conclusions and limits of the study: The 87-base-pair reads could not distinguish some IMGT-functional V segments, including TRBV6-2 and TRBV6-3, so those segments were excluded. Compared with equally common non-associated chains, HLA-associated TCR beta chains in a later analysis were more clonally expanded and had lower generation probabilities. The study gave a list of 150 to 200 TCR beta chains associated with cytomegalovirus. Linkage disequilibrium might explain the correlated functional status among segregating V segments, but an unknown experimental factor could not be excluded. Roughly uniform sequencing depth across donors was assumed in presence/absence analyses, although this assumption may not hold. The cohort was sequenced for TCR beta chains only, and without alpha or paired-chain data the features that could be detected were limited. A cluster of highly shared sequence variants was judged likely to represent a technical artifact of the sequencing pipeline. At a false discovery rate of 0.05, a later analysis linked 16,000 or so TCR beta sequences to specific HLA alleles. According to the authors, the approach could potentially be generalized to other disease states and immunological phenotypes. Most TCR sequences were seen in very few donors, while some public TCRs were found in many individuals. A later genetic analysis reported fewer N-insertions in productive TCRs among donors in an Asian-associated ancestry cluster than the roughly 670-donor mean. A later analysis found that most CMV-associated TCR beta chains appeared HLA-restricted, with HLA associations seemingly driven largely by CMV exposure. In a later analysis, TCR association rates were found to vary across HLA loci, with the most associated TCRs seen for DRB1 alleles and the fewest for HLA-C alleles. Assigning TCR associations to individual alleles was difficult when HLA alleles, especially DR and DQ, strongly co-occurred. An association between a missense DCLRE1C variant and V-gene and J-gene trimming of TCR beta chains was found in a later genetic analysis and replicated in an independent cohort. In both the original and validation cohorts, the classifier was reported to diagnose cytomegalovirus status with high specificity and sensitivity. The only immune exposure information available for the cohort was CMV serostatus. A further reported finding was that TCR beta sequences accurately predicted the HLA-A and HLA-B alleles for most subjects in the first cohort. In vitro tests confirmed that a few of the cytomegalovirus-associated TCR beta chains recognize cytomegalovirus antigens. In a later analysis, several top co-occurrence clusters were reported to appear linked to parvovirus B19, influenza, CMV and Epstein-Barr virus. Because HLA typing was unavailable for some donors at each locus, only the typed subset was used in association tests. The earlier analysis of 587 of the donors excluded some 15 rarely observed V segments, including chromosome 9 orphons, because counts were too low. In an earlier analysis of several hundred of the donors, most TCR beta V segments were observed in productive rearrangements about 87% or about 30% of the time, broadly matching IMGT annotations.

The cohort comprised around 690 healthy bone marrow donors. Cohort members were all nominally healthy when sampled, although unrecorded immune exposures were likely present. The donor tested CMV seropositive, placing the donor among the roughly 300 seropositive members of the cohort. A peripheral blood sample was provided by each donor, and peripheral blood mononuclear cells were used for TCR beta sequencing. Genomic DNA was extracted from the blood cell samples with the Qiagen DNeasy Blood Extraction Kit. Library method: the immunoSEQ multiplex PCR assay. A mixture of 60 forward primers for TCR Vbeta segments and 13 reverse primers for TCR Jbeta segments was used in the multiplex PCR. A multiplex PCR assay on genomic DNA amplified the CDR3 region of rearranged TCR beta genes. The Illumina HiSeq System was used to sequence the amplified TCR beta libraries as 87-base-pair reads. Per the authors' processing: Across the 600 to 700 repertoires, a later analysis counted approximately 75 million unique TCR beta chains, roughly 11 million of which were shared by at least two donors. Raw reads were error-corrected and collapsed into unique sequences with a nearest-neighbor algorithm that merged closely related sequences to remove PCR and sequencing errors. To assign V, D and J gene segments, CDR3 sequences were aligned to IMGT reference sequences. For a sequence to be retained, a match of at least six nucleotides was required to both a V gene segment and a J gene segment. A rearrangement was called productive if the CDR3 had no stop codons and remained in frame with V and J, and every other rearrangement was called non-productive. Following IMGT convention, CDR3 was defined as the stretch from the second conserved V-encoded cysteine to the conserved J-encoded phenylalanine. The earlier analysis of 550 to 650 of the donors excluded any sequence lacking an unambiguous match to a single V gene segment. An earlier analysis of 587 of the donors classified V segments as functional when productive rearrangements were above 56.7% and as segregating when the standard deviation between donors was above 5%. A statistical classification framework was built for diagnosing cytomegalovirus status from the catalog of TCR beta chain sequences. In a later analysis, V and J genes were assigned by comparing TCR nucleotide sequences against IMGT/GENE-DB human TR gene sequences. The TCRdist pipeline was used in a later analysis to assign CDR3 sequences and most-parsimonious VDJ recombination scenarios. A later analysis defined each TCR beta chain by its CDR3 amino acid sequence plus V-gene family, and excluded reads lacking a unique V-gene family. To address suspected cross-contamination and a sequencing artifact, a later analysis removed roughly 640 highly shared, low-generation-probability nucleotide sequences. A later analysis calculated a clonal expansion index for each public chain from normalized within-repertoire ranks of inferred template counts. Generation probabilities in a later analysis came from a VDJ recombination model fitted to out-of-frame rearrangements, and those results were checked against IGoR. In a later analysis, hypergeometric tests were used to score TCR-TCR, TCR-HLA and TCR-CMV co-occurrence, with a repertoire-size bias correction applied to TCR pairs. To estimate false discovery rates, a later analysis permuted the HLA or CMV assignments 20 times. In a later analysis, co-occurring TCRs were grouped using DBSCAN, and TCRdist sequence similarity was added for clustering within HLA-allele-positive subsets. Repertoires with fewer than 30,000 or more than 120,000 public chains were left out of co-occurrence clustering, as were about 5 repertoires with anomalous nucleotide sharing. TCRdb's version of the immuneACCESS table is confined to in-frame rearrangements and falls short of the full clone set. An unresolved V gene accounts for under half of the shortfall where checked; the remainder is of unknown origin. The V and J calls and clone size come from that table; D and trimming were worked out from the DNA. Within this sample are about 90,000 clones, with more than 55% of them counted one time only. Approximately 5% of the sample is held by the ten biggest clonotypes.

Spanning cysteine to phenylalanine, the CDR3 consists of 14 amino acids. The sequence is cut down to CDR3 DNA, 42 bases in frame from base 1. V trim: 4 bases; J trim: 4 bases; unmatched bases: 6. CDR1 is given as SGHRS and CDR2 as YFSETQ, both from the germline V gene. Notes on this clone: The antigen this receptor binds is unknown. The input lacks base qualities; no much larger clone sits a single base away.

This receptor was obtained from a woman in her 30s in good health and CMV-seropositive. Input material: PBMCs. The sequence is built from TRBV5-1 and TRBJ1-1, with 8 central nucleotides matching TRBD1. The nucleotide sequence reads TGCGCCAGCAGCCCGACAGGGGCGGGCACTGAAGCTTTCTTT. It specifies CASSPTGAGTEAFF.